What follows are 20 T cell receptor beta chains derived from one specimen sequenced in a study of T cells in Graves' hyperthyroidism and ophthalmopathy. Amplification yielded TCR beta CDR3 regions, with RNA transcripts as the source. HTBI primers were employed in a first-round RT-PCR of the TCR CDR3. A single record per CDR3 protein comes from TCRdb applying MiXCR to the multiplex PCR reads. The sample includes some 600,000 distinct CDR3 sequences, about 15% of them seen just once. The sample taken for sequencing was blood. Receptors originate from a woman aged 25 to 39 with Graves' hyperthyroidism that later progressed to Graves' ophthalmopathy.

This clonotype has at least ten counts. This rearrangement joins TRBV6-6 to TRBJ2-5; D not resolved. There are 15 residues in the CDR3. V was pared by 0 bases and J by 1 base, with 9 bases between. Germline V lookup: CDR1 MNHNY, CDR2 SVGAGI (reference sequence). This chain's CDR3 is CASSYSRIGQETQYF. The CDR3 DNA sequence: TGTGCCAGCAGTTACTCCAGAATAGGCCAAGAGACCCAGTACTTC.

This clonotype was observed at least ten times. This chain joins TRBV3-1 and TRBJ1-2; D is possibly TRBD1 (5 bases). In germline, CDR1 is LGHDT, CDR2 YNNKEL (reference sequence). Trimming pared 3 bases from V and 5 bases from J, leaving 10 bases between. The CDR3 runs to 13 residues. The CDR3 DNA is TGTGCCAGCAGCCATGGGCCAGGGTATGGCTACACCTTC. Its translation is CASSHGPGYGYTF.

This clonotype has ten or more counts. The chain recombines TRBV5-1 with TRBJ2-1; TRBD2 matches at 12 bases. Germline V gene data show CDR1 as SGHRS and CDR2 as YFSETQ. V lost 4 bases and J lost 9; bases outside the gene matches: 11. The CDR3 is made up of 16 amino acids. CDR3 in amino acids: CASSTRTSGTGSEQFF. For the CDR3, the DNA is TGCGCCAGCAGCACCCGGACTAGCGGGACCGGTAGTGAGCAGTTCTTC.

To note about this clonotype: This clone may be a read error of a much larger clone one base away. The genes are TRBV20-1 and TRBJ1-5; no clear D. The CDR3 runs to 17 residues. The germline V gene encodes CDR1 DFQATT and CDR2 SNEGSKA (reference sequence). Trimming took off 5 bases at V and 2 bases at J, with 22 bases between the two ends. CDR3 DNA sequence: TGCAGTGCTGGAAAGGCTGTGGGGATTCGGGGCAATCAGCCCCAGCATTTT. Amino acid sequence: CSAGKAVGIRGNQPQHF.

This clonotype was observed a handful of times. The chain is built from TRBV6-4 and TRBJ1-2; 8 bases align to TRBD1. Germline CDR1 reads MRHNA; CDR2 reads SNTAGT. The CDR3 extends over 14 amino acids. Trimming took 9 bases from V and 2 from J; bases not matched to a gene: 8. The CDR3 DNA is TGTGCCAGTAATCCGAGACAGGGGAACTATGGCTACACCTTC. This translates into CASNPRQGNYGYTF.

The table lists this clonotype with many counts. The chain links TRBV12-3 or TRBV12-4 to TRBJ1-1; a possible D gene is TRBD1 (6 bases). The CDR3 has 17 residues. The V end lost 1 base, the J end lost 4 bases, and 19 bases lay between the germline ends. CDR3 bases: TGTGCCAGCAGTTTAGGGGGGCCCGTGGTGGGGAGCACTGAAGCTTTCTTT. It encodes CASSLGGPVVGSTEAFF.

This clonotype was seen many times. J is TRBJ2-1 and V is TRBV10-1; 7 bases map to TRBD1. The CDR3 runs 15 residues. V was pared by 6 bases and J by 3 bases, with 8 bases of the junction left unmatched. Germline V gives CDR1 WNHNN, CDR2 SYGVQD (reference sequence). The DNA of the CDR3 is TGCGCCAGCAGCTTTACCGGGGACAGCTACAATGAGCAGTTCTTC. This codes for CASSFTGDSYNEQFF.

The chain recombines TRBV5-1 with TRBJ2-1, with D possibly TRBD2 on 6 matching bases. The CDR3 has 16 amino acids. Germline CDR1 and CDR2: SGHRS and YFSETQ. V was cut by 4 bases and J by 0 bases, with 14 bases left in between. The CDR3 DNA reads as TGCGCCAGCAGCGGTCGGGACTTGAGCTCCTACAATGAGCAGTTCTTC. Translation gives CASSGRDLSSYNEQFF. Full variable domain (rest looked up from reference TRBV5-1 and TRBJ2-1): KAGVTQTPRYLIKTRGQQVTLSCSPISGHRSVSWYQQTPGQGLQFLFEYFSETQRNKGNFPGRFSGRQFSNSRSEMNVSTLELGDSALYLCASSGRDLSSYNEQFFGPGTRLTVL.

In this sample, this clonotype turned up many times. The V call is TRBV27, the J call TRBJ1-1, with D perhaps matching TRBD1 (6 bases). CDR1 is MNHEY and CDR2 is SMNVEV in the germline V gene (reference sequence). V was pared by 2 bases and J by 2 bases, with 9 bases between. This CDR3 comprises 14 residues. The CDR3 nucleotides read TGTGCCAGCAGTTTAGCCAGGGGAAACACTGAAGCTTTCTTT. Protein product: CASSLARGNTEAFF.

This clonotype was recorded many times. The rearrangement uses TRBV10-3 and TRBJ2-5; D is tentatively TRBD1 or TRBD2 (5 bases each). The CDR3 runs to 12 residues. Germline V gives CDR1 ENHRY, CDR2 SYGVKD. V lost 6 bases and J lost 1, with 6 bases in between. The CDR3 bases are TGTGCCATCAGGAGGGGCCAAGAGACCCAGTACTTC. As protein: CAIRRGQETQYF.

CDR3 nucleotide sequence: TGCGCCAGCAGCCAAGACCCCCCTGGGCAAGCTGGGGCCAACGTCCTGACTTTC. Amino acid sequence: CASSQDPPGQAGANVLTF. V usage is TRBV4-1 and J usage is TRBJ2-6; D call uncertain. Trimming took 0 bases from V and 2 from J, leaving 14 bases between them. From germline, CDR1 is MGHRA and CDR2 YSYEKL. The CDR3 is 18 residues long.

This clonotype was seen repeatedly, ten times or more. This chain links TRBV2 with TRBJ2-7, with a possible D match to TRBD1 (5 bases). Germline CDR1 and CDR2: SNHLY and FYNNEI. The V end was cut by 5 bases, the J end by 1 base, with 9 bases between. The CDR3 runs to 13 residues. The CDR3: CASSRTSSYEQYF. DNA of the CDR3: TGTGCCAGCAGTCGGACATCTTCCTACGAGCAGTACTTC.

This clonotype was recorded many times. This chain connects TRBV29-1 to TRBJ1-4; maybe TRBD1 (5 bases). The ends were cut back, 5 bases at V and 6 bases at J, with 13 bases in the middle. Germline assignment: CDR1 SQVTM and CDR2 ANQGSEA. The CDR3 extends over 13 amino acids. The CDR3 loop reads CSVYPGADEKLFF. CDR3 nucleotide sequence: TGCAGCGTTTACCCTGGGGCAGATGAAAAACTGTTTTTT.

This clonotype was counted at least ten times. This chain uses TRBV28 with TRBJ2-7, with D tentatively TRBD1 or TRBD2 (5 bases each). The germline gives CDR1 MDHEN, CDR2 SYDVKM. Trimming removed 3 bases from V and 2 bases from J, with 8 bases in between. The CDR3 has 13 residues. CDR3 loop: CASSLKGPYEQYF. The CDR3 DNA reads as TGTGCCAGCAGTTTGAAGGGACCCTACGAGCAGTACTTC.

In this sample, this clonotype turned up many times. The chain combines TRBV7-9 with TRBJ1-5; D possibly corresponds to TRBD1 (6 bases). The V gene's germline CDR1 is SEHNR and CDR2 FQNEAQ (reference sequence). V was shortened by 6 bases and J by 7 bases, with 16 bases between the two germline ends. The CDR3 extends over 14 amino acids. The CDR3 sequence: CASSDLGGGQPQHF. The CDR3 nucleotides read TGTGCCAGCAGTGATTTGGGGGGCGGACAGCCCCAGCATTTT.

This clonotype was counted at least ten times. V usage is TRBV25-1 and J usage is TRBJ2-7, with D tentatively TRBD1 or TRBD2 (6 bases each). With 4 bases removed from V and 6 bases from J, the gap between germline ends came to 10 bases. Germline values: CDR1 MGHDK, CDR2 SYGVNS. The CDR3 loop spans 12 amino acids. The CDR3 DNA is TGTGCCAGCAGTGTTGGGGGGCTCGAGCAGTACTTC. Protein: CASSVGGLEQYF.

A few counts support this clonotype. A much more abundant neighbour one base away suggests this may be a read error. The J gene is TRBJ2-5, the V gene TRBV14; D ambiguous. CDR3 size: 13 residues. Per germline, CDR1 SGHDN and CDR2 FVKESK. V was trimmed by 1 base and J by 3 bases, leaving 6 bases between them. Here the CDR3 reads CASSQGSEETQYF. DNA for the CDR3: TGTGCCAGCAGCCAAGGTTCGGAAGAGACCCAGTACTTC.

The table lists this clonotype with many counts. The chain links TRBV20-1 to TRBJ2-5, with a weak D call TRBD2 (6 bases). With 3 bases removed from V and 5 bases from J, the gap between germline ends came to 10 bases. Germline V gene sequence: CDR1 DFQATT, CDR2 SNEGSKA (reference sequence). The CDR3 is made up of 12 amino acids. CDR3 nucleotide sequence: TGCAGTGCTAGGGAGGGTAAGGAGACCCAGTACTTC. Amino acid sequence: CSAREGKETQYF.

This clonotype was detected ten times or more. The chain uses TRBV6-1 and TRBJ2-5; 11 bases map to TRBD2. V gave up 11 bases and J gave up 4 bases; unmatched junction bases: 3. The CDR3 has 12 residues. Germline V CDR1 and CDR2: MNHNS, SASEGT. CDR3 residues: CAAGTSGETQYF. CDR3 sequence (DNA): TGTGCCGCTGGGACTAGCGGAGAGACCCAGTACTTC.

This clonotype was detected ten times or more. This sequence joins TRBV20-1 and TRBJ2-1; the D gene is possibly TRBD2 (5 bases). V was clipped by 3 bases and J by 5 bases, with 8 bases between them. There are 12 residues in the CDR3. Germline V gene sequence: CDR1 DFQATT, CDR2 SNEGSKA (reference sequence). In DNA, the CDR3 is TGCAGTGCTAGCGGGATCAACAATGAGCAGTTCTTC. This gives the protein CSASGINNEQFF.